Listed here are 5 T cell receptor beta chains from one sample, sequenced in a study of blood T cell repertoires in COVID-19 (dated by TCRdb to about 2020). Receptor libraries were prepared by the immunoSEQ multiplex PCR assay. Drawn from immuneACCESS, this table holds only the in-frame rearrangements with V and J called that TCRdb kept. Clones are partly lost; checked studies trace under half to an unresolved V gene and leave the rest unexplained. This sample holds around 180,000 clones; under 90% were observed only once. About 12% of the sample belongs to the ten largest clones. The source material was PBMCs or T cells enriched from blood (not recorded which). The receptors here all came from a man in his fifties who had recovered from COVID-19.

The J gene is TRBJ1-1, the V gene TRBV2, with D perhaps matching TRBD1 (5 bases). Looked up from germline, CDR1 is SNHLY and CDR2 is FYNNEI. The CDR3 contains 15 residues. Trimming took off 2 bases at V and 5 bases at J, with 15 bases between the two ends. The CDR3 nucleotides are TGTGCCAGCAGTGAACTGGGTCAGGGAGGGACTGAAGCTTTCTTT. Translation gives CASSELGQGGTEAFF.

The count of this clone is one. The J gene is TRBJ2-7, the V gene TRBV10-2; 10 bases map to TRBD2. The CDR3 has 15 amino acids. J gave up 1 base and V 4 bases, and 4 bases lay outside the gene matches. Germline lookup yields CDR1 WSHSY and CDR2 SAAADI. CDR3 residues: CASSGTSGLSYEQYF. As DNA, the CDR3 is TGCGCCAGCAGTGGGACTAGCGGACTTTCCTACGAGCAGTACTTC.

The rearrangement joins TRBV28 to TRBJ2-7; D might be TRBD1 (6 bases). Trimming left V 5 bases short and J 6 bases short, with 17 bases between. This CDR3 has 14 amino acids. CDR1 and CDR2 (germline): MDHEN, SYDVKM. The CDR3 DNA reads as TGTGCCAGCAGTCCCGGGACAATAGTGAGCGAGCAGTACTTC. It yields the protein CASSPGTIVSEQYF.

V usage is TRBV5-6 and J usage is TRBJ2-7, with 7 bases aligning to TRBD1. Per germline, CDR1 SGHDT and CDR2 YYEEEE. The CDR3 sequence is 14 residues long. With V trimmed by 2 bases and J by 3 bases, 5 bases remained unmatched. The chain's CDR3 is CASSFKRTGYEQYF. CDR3 in DNA: TGTGCCAGCAGCTTTAAGCGGACAGGCTACGAGCAGTACTTC.

This clone was seen just once. V usage is TRBV4-2 and J usage is TRBJ1-3; D is undetermined. The CDR3 is 14 amino acids. The V gene lost 8 bases and the J gene lost 4 bases, with 15 bases spanning the gap. Germline-derived CDR1 and CDR2 are LGHNA and YNFKEQ. The CDR3, as DNA: TGTGCCAGCGGCGCAGCGAGTAAAGGAAACACCATATATTTT. Translation gives CASGAASKGNTIYF.